This TCR beta chain appears in the sequencing data of a study of regulatory and conventional T cells in RAG deficiency. The protocol was immunoSEQ multiplex PCR, while the TCRdb copy is restricted to in-frame clones and leaves out a portion. The repertoire holds about 30,000 clones, about 96% seen once, with approximately 0.35% in the top ten. Conventional CD4+ T cells were sorted from blood as CD25-low CD127-high cells. General study findings and limits: Shorter CDR3s in all patient subsets; >85% Treg-Tconv overlap in Omenn.

The CDR3 loop spans 14 amino acids. From germline, CDR1 is GTSNPN and CDR2 SVGIG (reference sequence). The V and J ends lost 4 bases and 4 bases respectively, with 16 bases between them. As regards this clone: The antigen remains unidentified.

These data are also associated with another study on regulatory T cells. That paper adds: Amplification used 52 TRBV primers and 13 TRBJ primers.

Sequencing was done on a sample of CD25- CD4+ T cells sorted from blood. The source is a human donor in good health. The V gene is TRBV30, the J gene TRBJ1-2; D is ambiguous. CDR3 region: CAWNGRMAGYGYTF. CDR3 nucleotide sequence: TGTGCCTGGAATGGTCGAATGGCGGGCTATGGCTACACCTTC.